These 31 T cell receptor beta chains originate from one sample sequenced in a study of shared clonotypes between healthy human individuals. Generated by immunoSEQ multiplex PCR, the TCRdb table keeps only in-frame clones and is missing some. Of around 530,000 clones detected, around 80% appear once; the ten largest clones hold around 12%. The sample consisted of PBMCs. The receptors derive from a woman in her forties in good health. Some clones in this sample may be carry-over from other donors' samples.

The chain has TRBV19 and TRBJ2-4, with 7 bases fitting TRBD2. This CDR3 comprises 15 residues. The junction had 6 bases not matched to a gene; V was cut back by 7 bases and J by 0 bases. Germline CDR1 and CDR2: LNHDA and SQIVND (reference sequence). The CDR3 spells CASTGGNLAKNIQYF. CDR3 coding DNA: TGTGCCAGTACCGGGGGGAACTTAGCCAAAAACATTCAGTACTTC.

The rearrangement uses TRBV5-4 and TRBJ1-1; 7 bases are shared with TRBD1. The CDR3 length is 15 residues. V dropped 3 bases and J dropped 1; count of bases not matched to a gene: 6. Germline assignment: CDR1 SGHNT and CDR2 YYREEE (reference sequence). The CDR3 DNA follows: TGTGCCAGCAGCTCGCCTACAGGGGCGAACACTGAAGCTTTCTTT. Its translation is CASSSPTGANTEAFF.

The rearrangement uses TRBV7-6 and TRBJ1-3, with 7 nucleotides matching TRBD1. Germline V gene data show CDR1 as SGHVS and CDR2 as FNYEAQ. V lost 5 bases to trimming and J lost 2 bases; unmatched junction nucleotides: 6. This CDR3 contains 15 residues. The DNA of the CDR3 is TGTGCCAGCAGCCAAGCGGGACAGCCTGGAAACACCATATATTTT. This gives the protein CASSQAGQPGNTIYF.

The V call is TRBV5-6, the J call TRBJ2-5, with D perhaps TRBD1 or TRBD2 (5 bases each). The V end lost 4 bases, the J end lost 4 bases, and 14 bases lay between the germline ends. Germline V gene data show CDR1 as SGHDT and CDR2 as YYEEEE. The CDR3 extends over 14 amino acids. The CDR3 bases are TGTGCCAGCAGCGACACCCGGGACCGAGAGACCCAGTACTTC. It yields the protein CASSDTRDRETQYF.

This clone was detected a few times. This likely reflects a read error, since a far larger clone is one base away. Additional DNA sequences in this sample encode the identical CDR3. This rearrangement joins TRBV7-9 to TRBJ1-2; D gene ambiguous. V lost 5 bases and J 1 base, leaving 14 bases between the germline ends. Germline V gene data show CDR1 as SEHNR and CDR2 as FQNEAQ (reference sequence). This CDR3 has 15 residues. CDR3 coding DNA: TGTGCCAGCAGCCCTAGGCAGAAGGTTAACTATGGCTACACCTTC. Protein sequence: CASSPRQKVNYGYTF.

V usage is TRBV20-1 and J usage is TRBJ1-1; no firm D call. The CDR3 length is 10 residues. Trimming took 6 bases from V and 6 from J, leaving 8 bases between them. CDR1 DFQATT and CDR2 SNEGSKA come from the germline V gene (reference sequence). CDR3 region: CSAPNAEAFF. The CDR3 bases are TGCAGTGCGCCCAACGCTGAAGCTTTCTTT.

The chain uses TRBV29-1 and TRBJ2-2; 10 bases map to TRBD1. From germline, CDR1 is SQVTM and CDR2 ANQGSEA. Trimming removed 5 bases from V and 4 bases from J; junction bases left unmatched: 1. The CDR3 extends over 13 amino acids. The CDR3 region is CSVWDRGTGELFF. The CDR3 nucleotides are TGCAGCGTTTGGGACAGGGGCACCGGGGAGCTGTTTTTT.

In its sample, this clone was seen once. A far larger clone is one nucleotide away, so this likely arose from a read error. The chain joins TRBV4-2 to TRBJ2-5, with a possible D match to TRBD1 (6 bases). V was clipped by 1 base and J by 5 bases, with 11 bases between them. CDR1 is LGHNA and CDR2 is YNFKEQ in the germline V gene. The CDR3 contains 14 residues. As DNA, the CDR3 is TGTGCCAGCAGCCAAGGGTACAGGGATGAGACCCAGTACTTC. Its protein product is CASSQGYRDETQYF.

The chain employs TRBV11-2 and TRBJ2-1, with D perhaps TRBD2 (5 bases). V gave up 2 bases and J gave up 6 bases, with 17 bases separating them. CDR3 length: 16 amino acids. CDR1 and CDR2 (germline): SGHAT, FQNNGV. The CDR3 coding sequence is TGTGCCAGCAGCTTACGGGTCCGGGAAGGCGTCAATGAGCAGTTCTTC. This sequence encodes CASSLRVREGVNEQFF.

This chain joins TRBV27 and TRBJ2-2; D is perhaps TRBD1 (5 bases). The CDR3 contains 16 residues. Trimming shortened V by 6 bases and J by 2 bases, and 16 bases separated the two germline ends. Per the germline V gene, CDR1 is MNHEY and CDR2 is SMNVEV (reference sequence). CDR3 loop: CASRQGPLTNTGELFF. CDR3 in DNA: TGTGCCAGCAGGCAGGGTCCCCTCACCAACACCGGGGAGCTGTTTTTT.

The CDR3 sequence: CASSTSTGSYYNEQFF. CDR3 in DNA: TGTGCCAGCAGCACGTCGACAGGCTCCTACTACAATGAGCAGTTCTTC. The chain joins TRBV7-9 to TRBJ2-1; possibly TRBD1 for D (6 bases). Trimming shortened V by 5 bases and J by 3 bases, and 17 bases separated the two germline ends. The V gene's germline CDR1 is SEHNR and CDR2 FQNEAQ (reference sequence). The CDR3 runs to 16 residues.

The genes are TRBV28 and TRBJ1-5; 7 nucleotides align to TRBD1. The germline V gene encodes CDR1 MDHEN and CDR2 SYDVKM. The CDR3 extends over 18 amino acids. Germline trimming cut 7 bases from V and 5 bases from J; bases unmatched to any gene: 20. The CDR3 loop is CASTHSPEARGGHQPQHF. In nucleotides, the CDR3 is TGTGCCAGCACACATTCCCCGGAGGCCAGGGGGGGCCATCAGCCCCAGCATTTT.

As to this clone: A read error is the likely source, as a far larger clone sits one nucleotide away. The sample has other DNA sequences that encode this CDR3 too. The chain has TRBV6-1 and TRBJ2-3, with D perhaps TRBD2 (6 bases). This CDR3 is built from 13 residues. With 10 bases removed from V and 6 bases from J, the gap between germline ends came to 17 bases. Germline CDR1 and CDR2: MNHNS and SASEGT. The DNA for the CDR3 is TGTGCCACCGGGGCTTCTAGCGCGGATACGCAGTATTTT. Translation gives CATGASSADTQYF.

V gene TRBV19 combines with J gene TRBJ1-5; possible D gene TRBD1, 5 bases. The germline CDR1 and CDR2 sequences are LNHDA and SQIVND (reference sequence). This CDR3 is 17 amino acids long. V was pared by 0 bases and J by 0 bases, with 12 bases between. The CDR3 DNA reads as TGTGCCAGTAGTATAGATGCGACAGCCCCTAGCAATCAGCCCCAGCATTTT. Protein product: CASSIDATAPSNQPQHF.

CDR3 sequence (DNA): TGCGCCAGCAACCCGGGACTAGCGGGAGACGACCAGTTCTTC. Translated: CASNPGLAGDDQFF. The J gene is TRBJ2-1, the V gene TRBV10-1; 14 bases fit TRBD2. Germline CDR1 WNHNN, CDR2 SYGVQD (reference sequence). This CDR3 spans 14 amino acids. Trimming took 7 bases from V and 13 from J; bases not matched to a gene: 9.

The genes are TRBV5-1 and TRBJ1-5; D perhaps matches TRBD1 (6 bases). V lost 0 bases and J lost 7, with 8 bases in between. Germline V CDR1 and CDR2: SGHRS, YFSETQ. CDR3 size: 13 residues. In DNA, the CDR3 is TGCGCCAGCAGCTTGGGGACAGAGCAGCCCCAGCATTTT. It yields the protein CASSLGTEQPQHF.

The rearrangement uses TRBV10-3 and TRBJ1-2; D not resolved. Germline V gene data show CDR1 as ENHRY and CDR2 as SYGVKD. V lost 0 bases, J lost 7 bases, and 9 bases lay in between. The CDR3 is 13 residues long. CDR3 nucleotide sequence: TGTGCCATCAGTGAGTCTGACAAATCTGGCTACACCTTC. It codes for CAISESDKSGYTF.

This clone was recorded many times. The CDR3 region has the DNA TGTGCCATCAGTGGCGAATCCAACATTCAGTACTTC. Its protein product is CAISGESNIQYF. The J gene is TRBJ2-4, the V gene TRBV10-3; no clear D. V was pared by 4 bases and J by 7 bases, with 8 bases between. The CDR3 sequence is 12 residues long. Germline V gene sequence: CDR1 ENHRY, CDR2 SYGVKD.

This rearrangement joins TRBV6-6 to TRBJ2-1; 14 nucleotides align to TRBD2. The J segment lost 8 bases and the V segment lost 7 bases, leaving 4 bases of the junction unmatched. This CDR3 is 14 amino acids long. Germline assignment: CDR1 MNHNY and CDR2 SVGAGI (reference sequence). For the CDR3, the DNA is TGTGCCAGCACCGGGACTAGCGGGAGCTATGAGCAGTTCTTC. Its translation: CASTGTSGSYEQFF.

This clone was counted only a few times. V usage is TRBV6-1 and J usage is TRBJ1-2; 10 bases are a match to TRBD1. V lost 2 bases to trimming and J lost 5 bases; unmatched junction nucleotides: 5. This CDR3 region has 15 residues. Germline V lookup: CDR1 MNHNS, CDR2 SASEGT. The CDR3 coding sequence is TGTGCCAGCAGTGAACCGGGACAGGGGAGATATGGCTACACCTTC. Residues: CASSEPGQGRYGYTF.

The rearrangement uses TRBV7-3 and TRBJ2-1, with D perhaps matching TRBD2 (5 bases). The germline V and J ends were trimmed by 0 bases and 4 bases, with 7 bases remaining between them. Germline lookup yields CDR1 SGHTA and CDR2 FQGTGA. The CDR3 extends over 14 amino acids. The CDR3 bases are TGTGCCAGCAGCTTAACTGGGGAGTACAATGAGCAGTTCTTC. Protein product: CASSLTGEYNEQFF.

This chain connects TRBV5-4 to TRBJ2-7; D is uncertain. CDR1 and CDR2 from the germline V gene are SGHNT and YYREEE (reference sequence). This CDR3 spans 13 amino acids. V lost 3 bases, J lost 9 bases, and 16 bases lay in between. The CDR3 DNA follows: TGTGCCAGCAGCTCGGGCTTGAATACGGGGCAGTACTTC. Translated, it gives CASSSGLNTGQYF.

About this clone itself: This could be a read error, since a much larger clone is one nucleotide away. The chain combines TRBV29-1 with TRBJ2-5; perhaps TRBD2 as D (5 bases). The germline V gene has CDR1 SQVTM and CDR2 ANQGSEA. This CDR3 has 11 amino acids. V gave up 4 bases and J gave up 5 bases, with 8 bases separating them. CDR3: CSVGGSETQYF. DNA of the CDR3: TGCAGCGTTGGAGGGAGTGAGACCCAGTACTTC.

Concerning this clone: One end of the junction does not line up with germline, which may come from a read error. The chain joins TRBV10-3 to TRBJ2-5; D possibly matches TRBD1 or TRBD2 (6 bases each). The better agreement between TRBJ2-7 and the DNA end casts doubt on the J call. The CDR3 runs to 15 residues. Germline V gene data show CDR1 as ENHRY and CDR2 as SYGVKD. The CDR3 is CASSPPGASSHEQYF. The CDR3 DNA sequence: TGTGCCAGCAGTCCCCCGGGGGCGTCCTCCCACGAGCAGTACTTC.

This CDR3 reads CASSIDRSGGTYEQYF. Written as DNA, the CDR3 is TGTGCCAGTAGTATTGATCGGTCCGGCGGGACCTACGAGCAGTACTTC. The rearrangement links TRBV19 to TRBJ2-7; possible D gene TRBD2, 6 bases. CDR3 length: 16 amino acids. The V and J ends lost 3 bases and 2 bases respectively, with 17 bases between them. Germline V gene data show CDR1 as LNHDA and CDR2 as SQIVND (reference sequence).

The V gene is TRBV27, the J gene TRBJ2-3; 8 bases match TRBD2. The V gene end was trimmed by 6 bases and the J gene end by 5 bases; junction bases not matched to a gene: 7. CDR3 size: 14 residues. Germline CDR1 is MNHEY and CDR2 is SMNVEV (reference sequence). The CDR3 spells CASRREAQGDTQYF. As DNA, the CDR3 is TGTGCCAGCAGGCGGGAGGCACAGGGAGATACGCAGTATTTT.

This chain links TRBV5-1 with TRBJ2-1; D uncertain. Deletions cut 0 bases from V and 0 bases from J, with 16 bases between. The CDR3 length is 18 residues. From germline, CDR1 is SGHRS and CDR2 YFSETQ. CDR3: CASSLVHSWVSSYNEQFF. In nucleotides, the CDR3 is TGCGCCAGCAGCTTGGTACATTCGTGGGTGAGCTCCTACAATGAGCAGTTCTTC.

The chain combines TRBV21-1 with TRBJ2-1; the table's D call, TRBD1, was not checked against the DNA. TRBV21-1 is a pseudogene. The CDR3 length is 14 residues. CDR3 sequence: CASKTDRGLNEQFF. The CDR3 nucleotides read TGTGCCAGCAAAACGGACAGGGGCCTCAATGAGCAGTTCTTC.

The V and J genes are TRBV9 and TRBJ2-5, with unresolved D. The germline V and J ends were trimmed by 1 base and 1 base, with 8 bases remaining between them. CDR1 and CDR2 from the germline V gene are SGDLS and YYNGEE. This CDR3 has 14 amino acids. This chain's CDR3 is CASSVSSIQETQYF. The CDR3 DNA sequence: TGTGCCAGCAGCGTAAGTAGCATCCAAGAGACCCAGTACTTC.

The chain links TRBV10-1 to TRBJ1-1; D is unclear. This CDR3 is built from 10 residues. V lost 3 bases to trimming and J lost 8 bases, with 4 bases between them. CDR1 and CDR2 from the germline V gene are WNHNN and SYGVQD (reference sequence). DNA of the CDR3: TGCGCCAGCAGTGACAGGGAAGCTTTCTTT. It yields the protein CASSDREAFF.

The chain couples TRBV9 to TRBJ1-2, with 7 bases aligning to TRBD1. The CDR3 runs to 13 residues. The V segment lost 4 bases and the J segment 7 bases; nucleotides outside the gene matches: 7. Germline V gives CDR1 SGDLS, CDR2 YYNGEE. The CDR3 coding sequence is TGTGCCAGCAGCTTTACAGGGGTGTCTGGCTACACCTTC. This translates into CASSFTGVSGYTF.